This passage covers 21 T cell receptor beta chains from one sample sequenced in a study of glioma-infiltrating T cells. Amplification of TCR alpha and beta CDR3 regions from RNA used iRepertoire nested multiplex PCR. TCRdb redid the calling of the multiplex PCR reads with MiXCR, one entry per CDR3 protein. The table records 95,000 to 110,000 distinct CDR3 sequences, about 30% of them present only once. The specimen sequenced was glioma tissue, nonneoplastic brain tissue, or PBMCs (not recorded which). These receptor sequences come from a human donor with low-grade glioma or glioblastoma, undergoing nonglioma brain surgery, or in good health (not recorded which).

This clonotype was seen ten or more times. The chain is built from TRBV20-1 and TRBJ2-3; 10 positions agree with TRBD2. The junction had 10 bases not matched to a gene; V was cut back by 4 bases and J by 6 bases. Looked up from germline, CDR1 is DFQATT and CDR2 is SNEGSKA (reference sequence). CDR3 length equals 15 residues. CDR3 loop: CSATPPSGGADTQYF. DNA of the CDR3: TGCAGTGCTACCCCTCCAAGCGGGGGGGCGGATACGCAGTATTTT.

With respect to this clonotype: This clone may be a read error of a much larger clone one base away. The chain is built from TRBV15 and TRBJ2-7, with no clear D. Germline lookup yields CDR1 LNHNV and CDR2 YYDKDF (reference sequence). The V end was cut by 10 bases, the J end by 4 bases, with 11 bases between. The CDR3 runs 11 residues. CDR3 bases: TGTGCCATCAGTCAGTTATACGAGCAGTACTTC. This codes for CAISQLYEQYF.

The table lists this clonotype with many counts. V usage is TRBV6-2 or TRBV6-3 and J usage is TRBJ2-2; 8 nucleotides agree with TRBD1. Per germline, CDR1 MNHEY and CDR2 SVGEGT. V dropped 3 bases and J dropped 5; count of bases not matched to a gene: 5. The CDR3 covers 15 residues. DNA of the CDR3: TGTGCCAGCAGTTATTTCGGACAGGGAACCGGGGAGCTGTTTTTT. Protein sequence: CASSYFGQGTGELFF.

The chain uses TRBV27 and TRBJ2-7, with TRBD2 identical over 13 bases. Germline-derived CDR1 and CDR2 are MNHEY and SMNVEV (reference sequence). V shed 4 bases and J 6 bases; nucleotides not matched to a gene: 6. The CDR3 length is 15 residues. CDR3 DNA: TGTGCCAGCAGTTCTGGACTAGCGGGGGTAGCCGAGCAGTACTTC. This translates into CASSSGLAGVAEQYF.

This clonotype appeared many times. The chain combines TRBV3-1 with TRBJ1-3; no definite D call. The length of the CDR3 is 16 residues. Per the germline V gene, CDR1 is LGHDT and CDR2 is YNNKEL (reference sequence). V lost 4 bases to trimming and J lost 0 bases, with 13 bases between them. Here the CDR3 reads CASSPGGRFSGNTIYF. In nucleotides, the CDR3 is TGTGCCAGCAGCCCAGGCGGGCGGTTCTCTGGAAACACCATATATTTT. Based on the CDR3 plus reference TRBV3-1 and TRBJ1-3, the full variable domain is DTAVSQTPKYLVTQMGNDKSIKCEQNLGHDTMYWYKQDSKKFLKIMFSYNNKELIINETVPNRFSPKSPDKAHLNLHINSLELGDSAVYFCASSPGGRFSGNTIYFGEGSWLTVV.

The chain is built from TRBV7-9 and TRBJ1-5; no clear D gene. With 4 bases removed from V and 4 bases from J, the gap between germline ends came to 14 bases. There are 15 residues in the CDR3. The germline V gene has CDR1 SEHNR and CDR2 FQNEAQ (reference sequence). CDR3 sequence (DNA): TGTGCCAGCAGCTCTACCCCTCACAGAAATCAGCCCCAGCATTTT. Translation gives CASSSTPHRNQPQHF.

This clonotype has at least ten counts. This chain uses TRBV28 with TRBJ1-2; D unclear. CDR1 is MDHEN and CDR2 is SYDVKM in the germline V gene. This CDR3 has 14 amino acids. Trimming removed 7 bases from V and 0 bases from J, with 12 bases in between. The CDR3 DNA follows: TGTGCCAGCAAACTTATAGGGACTAACTATGGCTACACCTTC. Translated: CASKLIGTNYGYTF.

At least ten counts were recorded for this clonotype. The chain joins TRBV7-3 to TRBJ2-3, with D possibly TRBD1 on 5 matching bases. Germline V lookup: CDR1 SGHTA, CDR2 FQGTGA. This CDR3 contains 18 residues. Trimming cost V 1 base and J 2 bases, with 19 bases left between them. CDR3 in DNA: TGTGCCAGCAGCTTAAATGGTGAAGGAAGGGGAATCACAGATACGCAGTATTTT. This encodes CASSLNGEGRGITDTQYF. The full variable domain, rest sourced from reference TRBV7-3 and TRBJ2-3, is GAGVSQTPSNKVTEKGKYVELRCDPISGHTALYWYRQSLGQGPEFLIYFQGTGAADDSGLPNDRFFAVRPEGSVSTLKIQRTERGDSAVYLCASSLNGEGRGITDTQYFGPGTRLTVL.

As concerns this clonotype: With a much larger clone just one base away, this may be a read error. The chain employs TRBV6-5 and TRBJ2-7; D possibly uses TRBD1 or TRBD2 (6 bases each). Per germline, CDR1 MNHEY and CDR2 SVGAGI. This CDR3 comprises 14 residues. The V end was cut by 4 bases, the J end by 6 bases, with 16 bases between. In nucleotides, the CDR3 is TGTGCCAGCAGTTTTAGGGGGGCGCAACGCGAGCAGTACTTC. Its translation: CASSFRGAQREQYF.

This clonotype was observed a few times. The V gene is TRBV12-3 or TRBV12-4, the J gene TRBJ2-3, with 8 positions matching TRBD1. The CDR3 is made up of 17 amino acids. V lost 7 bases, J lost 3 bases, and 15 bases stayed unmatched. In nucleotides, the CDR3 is TGTGCCAGCAAAAGAGACCTTTGGACAGGGTTAACAGATACGCAGTATTTT. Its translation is CASKRDLWTGLTDTQYF.

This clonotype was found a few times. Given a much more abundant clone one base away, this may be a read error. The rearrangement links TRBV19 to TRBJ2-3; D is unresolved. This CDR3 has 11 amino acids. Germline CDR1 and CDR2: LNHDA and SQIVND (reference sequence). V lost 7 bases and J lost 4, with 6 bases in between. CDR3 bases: TGTGCCAGTAAGAGCGCAGATACGCAGTATTTT. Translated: CASKSADTQYF.

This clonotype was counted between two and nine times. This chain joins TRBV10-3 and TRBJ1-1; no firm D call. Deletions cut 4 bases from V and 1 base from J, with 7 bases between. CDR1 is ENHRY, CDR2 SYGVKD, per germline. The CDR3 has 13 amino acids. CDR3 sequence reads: CAISGKENTEAFF. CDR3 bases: TGTGCCATCAGTGGTAAGGAGAACACTGAAGCTTTCTTT.

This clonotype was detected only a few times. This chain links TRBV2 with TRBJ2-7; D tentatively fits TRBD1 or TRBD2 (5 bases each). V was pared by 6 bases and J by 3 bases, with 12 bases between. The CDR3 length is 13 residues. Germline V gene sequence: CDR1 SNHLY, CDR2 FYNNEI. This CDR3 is CASRDGTLYEQYF. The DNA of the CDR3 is TGTGCCAGCAGGGACGGGACCCTCTACGAGCAGTACTTC.

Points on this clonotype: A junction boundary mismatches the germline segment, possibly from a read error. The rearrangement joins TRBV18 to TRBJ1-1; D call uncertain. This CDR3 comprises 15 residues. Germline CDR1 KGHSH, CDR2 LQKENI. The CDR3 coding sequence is TGTGCCAGCTCACCCGGGGATCGTATGAAGACTGAAGCTTTCTTT. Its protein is CASSPGDRMKTEAFF.

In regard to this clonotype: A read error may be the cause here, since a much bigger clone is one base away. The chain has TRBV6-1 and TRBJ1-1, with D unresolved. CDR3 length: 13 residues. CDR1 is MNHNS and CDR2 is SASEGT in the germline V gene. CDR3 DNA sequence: TGTGCCGGCAGAGGAAGTTGGAACACTGAAGCTTTCTTT. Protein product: CAGRGSWNTEAFF.

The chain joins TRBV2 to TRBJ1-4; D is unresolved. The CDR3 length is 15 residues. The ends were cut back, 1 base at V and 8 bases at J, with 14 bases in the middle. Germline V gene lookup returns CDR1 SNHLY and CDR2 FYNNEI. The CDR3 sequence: CASSEDGRNGEKLFF. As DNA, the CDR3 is TGTGCCAGCAGTGAAGATGGGAGAAATGGGGAAAAACTGTTTTTT.

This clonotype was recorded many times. CDR3 protein: CASSSLLNRVYEQYF. DNA of the CDR3: TGTGCCAGCAGCTCGCTCTTAAACAGGGTGTACGAGCAGTACTTC. V gene TRBV7-2 combines with J gene TRBJ2-7; tentative D call: TRBD1 (6 bases). The CDR3 runs to 15 residues. The V and J ends lost 4 bases and 4 bases respectively, with 17 bases between them. Germline V lookup: CDR1 SGHTA, CDR2 FQGNSA.

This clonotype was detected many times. DNA for the CDR3: TGCAGTGCTAGACTCCCGGGACAGGGTGTTGGCTACACCTTC. It encodes CSARLPGQGVGYTF. J is TRBJ1-2 and V is TRBV20-1; TRBD1 matches at 9 bases. V dropped 2 bases and J dropped 7; count of bases not matched to a gene: 8. CDR1 DFQATT and CDR2 SNEGSKA come from the germline V gene (reference sequence). The CDR3 spans 14 residues.

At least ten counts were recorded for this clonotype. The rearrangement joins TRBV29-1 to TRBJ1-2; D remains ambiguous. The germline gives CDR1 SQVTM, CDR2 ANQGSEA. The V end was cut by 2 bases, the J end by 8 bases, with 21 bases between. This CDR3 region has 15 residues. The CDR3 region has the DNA TGCAGCGTTGAATTAGGGCTATTGGGTCCAGGCGGCTACACCTTC. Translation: CSVELGLLGPGGYTF.

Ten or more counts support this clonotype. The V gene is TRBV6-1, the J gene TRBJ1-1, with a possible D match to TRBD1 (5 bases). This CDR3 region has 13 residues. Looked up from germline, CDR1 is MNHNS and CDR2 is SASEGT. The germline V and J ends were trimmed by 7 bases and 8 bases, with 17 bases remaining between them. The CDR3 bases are TGTGCCAGCACCCTAGTCCAGGGCATGGAAGCTTTCTTT. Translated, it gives CASTLVQGMEAFF.

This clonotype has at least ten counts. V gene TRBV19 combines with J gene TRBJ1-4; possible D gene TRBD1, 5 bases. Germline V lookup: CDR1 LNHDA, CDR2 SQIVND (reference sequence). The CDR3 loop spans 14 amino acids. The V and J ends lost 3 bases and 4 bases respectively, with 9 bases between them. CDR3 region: CASSIAQGNEKLFF. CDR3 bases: TGTGCCAGTAGTATCGCTCAGGGTAATGAAAAACTGTTTTTT.